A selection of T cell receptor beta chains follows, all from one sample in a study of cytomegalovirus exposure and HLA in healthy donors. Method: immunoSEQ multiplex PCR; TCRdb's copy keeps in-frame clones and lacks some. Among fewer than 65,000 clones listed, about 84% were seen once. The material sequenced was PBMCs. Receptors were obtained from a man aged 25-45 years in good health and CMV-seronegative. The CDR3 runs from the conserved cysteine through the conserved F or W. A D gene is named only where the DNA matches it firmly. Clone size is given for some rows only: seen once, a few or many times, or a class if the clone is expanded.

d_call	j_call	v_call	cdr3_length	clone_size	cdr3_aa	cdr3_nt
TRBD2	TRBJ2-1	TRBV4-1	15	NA	CASSYGRALVYEQFF	TGCGCCAGCAGCTACGGGAGGGCCTTGGTATATGAGCAGTTCTTC
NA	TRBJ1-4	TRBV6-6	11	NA	CASRGGEKLFF	TGTGCCAGCAGGGGAGGGGAAAAACTGTTTTTT
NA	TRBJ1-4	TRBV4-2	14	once	CASNQVVAGEKLFF	TGTGCCAGCAACCAAGTGGTTGCAGGAGAAAAACTGTTTTTT
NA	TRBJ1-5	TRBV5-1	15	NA	CASSLGAGANQPQHF	TGCGCCAGCAGCTTGGGAGCGGGGGCGAATCAGCCCCAGCATTTT
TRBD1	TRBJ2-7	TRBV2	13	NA	CATNRDRAYEQYF	TGTGCCACCAACCGGGACAGAGCCTACGAGCAGTACTTC
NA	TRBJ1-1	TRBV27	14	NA	CASREDRRNTEAFF	TGTGCCAGCAGGGAGGACAGAAGGAACACTGAAGCTTTCTTT
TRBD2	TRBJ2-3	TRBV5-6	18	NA	CASSQPGLAGGHTDTQYF	TGTGCCAGCAGCCAGCCGGGACTAGCGGGGGGGCATACAGATACGCAGTATTTT
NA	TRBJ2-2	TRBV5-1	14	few	CASSAGINTGELFF	TGCGCCAGCAGCGCGGGGATAAACACCGGGGAGCTGTTTTTT
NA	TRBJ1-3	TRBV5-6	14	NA	CASSLGRYGNTIYF	TGTGCCAGCAGCTTGGGGCGGTATGGAAACACCATATATTTT
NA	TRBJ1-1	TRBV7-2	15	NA	CASHTGSFHGTEAFF	TGTGCCAGCCATACCGGGAGTTTCCATGGCACTGAAGCTTTCTTT
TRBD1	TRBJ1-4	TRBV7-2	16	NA	CASSPRQGVTNEKLFF	TGTGCCAGCAGCCCCCGACAGGGAGTAACTAATGAAAAACTGTTTTTT
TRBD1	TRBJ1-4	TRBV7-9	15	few	CASSLGDRVQEKLFF	TGTGCCAGCAGCTTAGGTGACAGGGTGCAGGAAAAACTGTTTTTT
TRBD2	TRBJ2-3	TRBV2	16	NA	CASSELLAGSTDTQYF	TGTGCCAGCAGTGAACTACTAGCGGGGAGCACAGATACGCAGTATTTT
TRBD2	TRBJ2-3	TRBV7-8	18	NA	CASNRLASGGFLTDTQYF	TGTGCCAGCAACCGGCTGGCTAGCGGGGGGTTTCTCACAGATACGCAGTATTTT
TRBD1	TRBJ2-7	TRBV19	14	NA	CASRPGTGTYEQYF	TGTGCCAGCCGCCCAGGGACAGGAACCTACGAGCAGTACTTC
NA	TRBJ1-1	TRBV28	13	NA	CASAGLGNTEAFF	TGTGCCAGCGCGGGGTTGGGGAACACTGAAGCTTTCTTT
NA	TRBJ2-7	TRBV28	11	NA	CASTGIREQYF	TGTGCCAGCACCGGTATTCGCGAGCAGTACTTC
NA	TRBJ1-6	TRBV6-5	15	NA	CASSYSGGPGEPLHF	TGTGCCAGCAGTTACTCCGGAGGTCCGGGGGAACCCCTCCACTTT
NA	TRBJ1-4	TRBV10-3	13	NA	CAISRTGDEKLFF	TGTGCCATCAGCAGGACGGGAGATGAAAAACTGTTTTTT
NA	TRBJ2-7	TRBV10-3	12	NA	CAIQDPSYEQYF	TGTGCCATCCAGGATCCATCCTACGAGCAGTACTTC
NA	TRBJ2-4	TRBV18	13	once	CASAPGVENIQYF	TGTGCCAGCGCCCCGGGGGTGGAAAACATTCAGTACTTC
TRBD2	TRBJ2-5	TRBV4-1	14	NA	CASSQQTSAETQYF	TGCGCCAGCAGCCAGCAGACTAGCGCGGAGACCCAGTACTTC
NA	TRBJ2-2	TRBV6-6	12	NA	CASSYEVGELFF	TGTGCCAGCAGTTACGAGGTGGGGGAGCTGTTTTTT
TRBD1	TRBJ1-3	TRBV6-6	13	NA	CASRAGQGNTIYF	TGTGCCAGCAGGGCGGGACAGGGAAACACCATATATTTT
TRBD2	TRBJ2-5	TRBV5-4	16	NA	CASSPLDGGAQETQYF	TGTGCCAGCAGCCCCTTGGACGGGGGGGCTCAAGAGACCCAGTACTTC
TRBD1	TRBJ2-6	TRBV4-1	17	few	CASSPGQGPSGANVLTF	TGCGCCAGCAGCCCGGGACAGGGGCCGTCTGGGGCCAACGTCCTGACTTTC
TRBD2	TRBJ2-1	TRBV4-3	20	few	CASSQAMGAGVWGSYNEQFF	TGCGCCAGCAGCCAGGCCATGGGTGCGGGAGTTTGGGGGTCCTACAATGAGCAGTTCTTC